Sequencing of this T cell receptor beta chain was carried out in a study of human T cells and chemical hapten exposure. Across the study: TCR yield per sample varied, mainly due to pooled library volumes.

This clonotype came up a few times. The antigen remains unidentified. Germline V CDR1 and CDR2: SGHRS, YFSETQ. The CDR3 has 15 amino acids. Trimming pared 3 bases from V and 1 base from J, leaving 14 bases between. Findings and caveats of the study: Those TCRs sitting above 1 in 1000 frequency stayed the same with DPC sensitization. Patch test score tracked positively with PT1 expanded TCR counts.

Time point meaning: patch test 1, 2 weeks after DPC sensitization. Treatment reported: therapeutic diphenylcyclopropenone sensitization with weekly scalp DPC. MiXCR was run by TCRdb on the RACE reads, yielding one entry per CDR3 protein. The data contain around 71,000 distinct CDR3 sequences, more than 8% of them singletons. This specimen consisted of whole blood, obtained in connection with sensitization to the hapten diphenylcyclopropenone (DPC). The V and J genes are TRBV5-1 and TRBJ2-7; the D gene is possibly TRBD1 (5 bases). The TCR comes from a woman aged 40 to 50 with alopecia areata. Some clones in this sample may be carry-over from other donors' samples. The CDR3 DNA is TGCGCCAGCAGCTCCCTTGAAGACAGATCCTACGAGCAGTACTTC. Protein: CASSSLEDRSYEQYF.